This TCR beta chain was captured by sequencing in a study of multiple sclerosis patients with progressive multifocal leukoencephalopathy. A remark on this clone: Its target is unknown.

Time point of the sample: 5 to 6 months of natalizumab therapy. The CDR3 loop spans 13 amino acids. Germline V gene data show CDR1 as SGHNT and CDR2 as YYREEE (reference sequence). The ends were cut back, 2 bases at V and 2 bases at J, with 7 bases in the middle. Study results and limitations: Less diverse TRB repertoires were suggested in most PML patients. Whether JC virus or general immunocompromise explains the findings remained unclear.

The repertoire was sequenced with immunoSEQ multiplex PCR; TCRdb's copy has only in-frame clones and lacks some. Of around 30,000 clones in the sample, about 90% are singletons; the top ten hold roughly 1.6%. This receptor was identified in a human donor with multiple sclerosis. The V call is TRBV5-4, the J call TRBJ1-2; D gene ambiguous. The sample here was PBMCs, taken from a patient treated with natalizumab. As DNA, the CDR3 is TGTGCCAGCAGCTTATCAGAGAACTATGGCTACACCTTC. Protein product: CASSLSENYGYTF.